These 20 T cell receptor beta chains originate from one sample sequenced in a study of blood T cell repertoires in COVID-19. Only in-frame clones appear in the TCRdb table, and some are missing; sequencing was by immunoSEQ multiplex PCR. The data hold about 190,000 clones, with around 86% observed a single time. Sequenced sample: peripheral blood. The receptors shown here come from a woman in her thirties or forties with acute or convalescent COVID-19.

The chain is built from TRBV29-1 and TRBJ1-2; no firm D call. The CDR3 is 11 residues long. Germline-derived CDR1 and CDR2 are SQVTM and ANQGSEA. Trimming pared 6 bases from V and 5 bases from J, leaving 10 bases between. The CDR3 spells CSVVNGYGYTF. The CDR3 bases are TGCAGCGTCGTCAACGGTTATGGCTACACCTTC.

The rearrangement uses TRBV2 and TRBJ2-2; the D gene is possibly TRBD2 (5 bases). Germline V gene sequence: CDR1 SNHLY, CDR2 FYNNEI. Trimming shortened V by 6 bases and J by 6 bases, and 11 bases separated the two germline ends. The CDR3 runs to 13 residues. CDR3 DNA sequence: TGTGCCAGCAGGGCTAGCTGGGCCGGGGAGCTGTTTTTT. It specifies CASRASWAGELFF. Combining the CDR3 with reference TRBV2 and TRBJ2-2 gives the whole variable domain EPEVTQTPSHQVTQMGQEVILRCVPISNHLYFYWYRQILGQKVEFLVSFYNNEISEKSEIFDDQFSVERPDGSNFTLKIRSTKLEDSAMYFCASRASWAGELFFGEGSRLTVL.

The V call is TRBV3-1 (or the pseudogene TRBV3-2), the J call TRBJ2-5; TRBD2 agrees at 8 bases. Trimming cost V 4 bases and J 2 bases; bases outside gene matches: 12. Germline V gene data show CDR1 as LGHDT and CDR2 as YNNKEL (reference sequence). The CDR3 is 17 residues long. CDR3 sequence (DNA): TGTGCCAGCAGCCCCATACCCTTGAGCGGGGGACAAGAGACCCAGTACTTC. Encoded protein: CASSPIPLSGGQETQYF.

This clone came up a few times. V and J are TRBV24-1 and TRBJ1-2, with TRBD1 as a possible D gene (5 bases). V lost 3 bases and J lost 7, with 14 bases in between. The length of the CDR3 is 14 residues. The germline gives CDR1 KGHDR, CDR2 SFDVKD. The CDR3 nucleotides read TGTGCCACCAGTGATCGCGACAGAGGAGTTGGCTACACCTTC. Translated, it gives CATSDRDRGVGYTF.

This chain uses TRBV6-2 or TRBV6-3 with TRBJ2-1, with TRBD2 matching 10 bases. Germline CDR1 MNHEY, CDR2 SVGEGT. This CDR3 spans 14 amino acids. J lost 6 bases, V lost 8 bases, and 7 bases had no gene match. CDR3 amino acids: CASGRASGSNEQFF. CDR3 in DNA: TGTGCCAGCGGCCGGGCTAGCGGGAGCAATGAGCAGTTCTTC.

This clone was seen once. The chain couples TRBV6-1 to TRBJ1-2; TRBD1 is a possible D gene (6 bases). Germline assignment: CDR1 MNHNS and CDR2 SASEGT. The CDR3 has 15 amino acids. V was trimmed by 0 bases and J by 4 bases, leaving 12 bases between them. The DNA of the CDR3 is TGTGCCAGCAGTGAAGCGGGGCAGGGGACCTATGGCTACACCTTC. This gives the protein CASSEAGQGTYGYTF.

J is TRBJ2-1 and V is TRBV19; 7 positions agree with TRBD2. The CDR3 extends over 15 amino acids. The germline CDR1 and CDR2 sequences are LNHDA and SQIVND (reference sequence). Trimming removed 1 base from V and 2 bases from J; junction bases left unmatched: 2. The DNA for the CDR3 is TGTGCCAGTAGTATAGCTGGACTAGCCTACAATGAGCAGTTCTTC. It encodes CASSIAGLAYNEQFF.

This sequence joins TRBV5-1 and TRBJ1-1, with 8 nucleotides matching TRBD1. Trimming removed 0 bases from V and 4 bases from J; junction bases left unmatched: 17. CDR1 and CDR2 from the germline V gene are SGHRS and YFSETQ. The CDR3 runs 19 residues. CDR3 sequence: CASSLDSVAGGGIRTEAFF. CDR3 DNA: TGCGCCAGCAGCTTGGATAGCGTAGCAGGGGGCGGCATTCGCACTGAAGCTTTCTTT. The full variable domain, completed using reference TRBV5-1 and TRBJ1-1, is KAGVTQTPRYLIKTRGQQVTLSCSPISGHRSVSWYQQTPGQGLQFLFEYFSETQRNKGNFPGRFSGRQFSNSRSEMNVSTLELGDSALYLCASSLDSVAGGGIRTEAFFGQGTRLTVV.

The V and J genes are TRBV24-1 and TRBJ2-1; D is unresolved. Germline-derived CDR1 and CDR2 are KGHDR and SFDVKD. V lost 4 bases and J lost 8, with 5 bases in between. CDR3 size: 11 residues. The CDR3 sequence: CATSERDEQFF. CDR3 DNA sequence: TGTGCCACCAGTGAGCGCGATGAGCAGTTCTTC.

The CDR3 bases are TGCGCCAGCAGCTTGGATGCAGGGGTGGGCTCTGGAAACACCATATATTTT. Translation gives CASSLDAGVGSGNTIYF. The rearrangement uses TRBV5-1 and TRBJ1-3; D perhaps matches TRBD1 (6 bases). CDR3 length equals 17 residues. The germline V gene has CDR1 SGHRS and CDR2 YFSETQ. Trimming took 0 bases from V and 0 from J, leaving 13 bases between them.

The table lists this clone with a count of one. The same CDR3 is also encoded by other DNA sequences in this sample. The gene calls are TRBV7-3 and TRBJ1-5; the D gene is possibly TRBD1 (5 bases). V was trimmed by 5 bases and J by 6 bases, leaving 11 bases between them. Looked up from germline, CDR1 is SGHTA and CDR2 is FQGTGA. This CDR3 is 13 amino acids long. The DNA of the CDR3 is TGTGCCAGCAGCCTTGACAGTCGTCAGCCCCAGCATTTT. Translated, it gives CASSLDSRQPQHF. The whole variable domain, remainder taken from reference TRBV7-3 and TRBJ1-5, is GAGVSQTPSNKVTEKGKYVELRCDPISGHTALYWYRQSLGQGPEFLIYFQGTGAADDSGLPNDRFFAVRPEGSVSTLKIQRTERGDSAVYLCASSLDSRQPQHFGDGTRLSIL.

This clone has just one count. As DNA, the CDR3 is TGTGCCAGCAGTTACGGTACAGGGACCTATGGCTACACCTTC. Its translation: CASSYGTGTYGYTF. This chain uses TRBV6-6 with TRBJ1-2; D may be TRBD1 (6 bases). The germline gives CDR1 MNHNY, CDR2 SVGAGI (reference sequence). The CDR3 contains 14 residues. Trimming cost V 2 bases and J 4 bases, with 11 bases left between them.

This chain links TRBV6-5 with TRBJ2-7; a possible D gene is TRBD2 (5 bases). The CDR3 has 16 residues. Germline V lookup: CDR1 MNHEY, CDR2 SVGAGI. The germline V and J ends were trimmed by 0 bases and 4 bases, with 16 bases remaining between them. The CDR3 coding sequence is TGTGCCAGCAGTTACTCGAGGGCCTCCCAAGGTTACGAGCAGTACTTC. It translates to CASSYSRASQGYEQYF.

The gene calls are TRBV6-2 or TRBV6-3 and TRBJ1-6; TRBD1 is a possible D gene (6 bases). CDR3 length: 13 residues. V was pared by 6 bases and J by 7 bases, with 10 bases between. Germline V CDR1 and CDR2: MNHEY, SVGEGT. In nucleotides, the CDR3 is TGTGCCAGCAGCATGGACAGCAATTCACCCCTCCACTTT. Translated, it gives CASSMDSNSPLHF.

The chain carries TRBV30 and TRBJ1-1, with D possibly TRBD1 on 6 matching bases. This CDR3 has 14 residues. CDR1 and CDR2 (germline): GTSNPN, SVGIG (reference sequence). V lost 5 bases to trimming and J lost 4 bases, with 17 bases between them. The CDR3 DNA sequence: TGTGCCTGGGACTCGACAGGAGACGGCACTGAAGCTTTCTTT. This sequence encodes CAWDSTGDGTEAFF.

This rearrangement joins TRBV7-3 to TRBJ2-1; 8 bases line up with TRBD1. The V gene's germline CDR1 is SGHTA and CDR2 FQGTGA. V shed 6 bases and J 0 bases; nucleotides not matched to a gene: 1. CDR3 length: 14 residues. The CDR3 sequence: CASSGQGSYNEQFF. In DNA form, the CDR3 reads TGTGCCAGCAGTGGACAGGGCTCCTACAATGAGCAGTTCTTC.

This clone has more than one count but fewer than ten. The chain joins TRBV12-3 or TRBV12-4 to TRBJ1-1; TRBD1 might be the D (5 bases). Trimming removed 9 bases at V and 5 bases at J, with 10 bases between. This CDR3 region has 11 residues. DNA of the CDR3: TGTGCCAGTATGGGGCAAACTGAAGCTTTCTTT. Residues: CASMGQTEAFF.

The genes are TRBV11-2 and TRBJ2-1, with 8 bases that match TRBD2. This CDR3 contains 15 residues. Germline V CDR1 and CDR2: SGHAT, FQNNGV. With V trimmed by 4 bases and J by 2 bases, 4 bases remained unmatched. The CDR3 reads CASSSRGGTYNEQFF. The CDR3 DNA follows: TGTGCCAGCAGCTCCCGGGGGGGCACCTACAATGAGCAGTTCTTC.

This clone was found once. The J gene is TRBJ1-1, the V gene TRBV4-2; 8 bases are a match to TRBD1. The CDR3 sequence is 11 residues long. V lost 4 bases to trimming and J lost 11 bases; unmatched junction nucleotides: 3. Germline CDR1 LGHNA, CDR2 YNFKEQ. DNA for the CDR3: TGTGCCAGCAGCCGAGGGGACAGGGCTTTCTTT. Its protein is CASSRGDRAFF.

The V call is TRBV23-1, the J call TRBJ2-5; tentative D call: TRBD1 (6 bases). Being an ORF, TRBV23-1 has a function that is uncertain. The CDR3 spans 16 residues. V lost 0 bases and J lost 0, with 11 bases in between. Written as DNA, the CDR3 is TGCGCCAGCAGTCAATCCAGGGGTCAGTACCAAGAGACCCAGTACTTC. Translation: CASSQSRGQYQETQYF.